The clone carrying this T cell receptor beta chain has just a few counts. Its matching antigen is unknown. The data were obtained in a study of T cells after yellow fever vaccination. TCR cDNA, made by 5'RACE template switching, carried an added universal primer site and UMIs. MiXCR, applied by TCRdb to the 5' RACE reads, yields one record per CDR3 protein. The sample has approximately 550,000 distinct CDR3 sequences, over 15% seen once. Whole-study findings and limits: Though weaker, the secondary response peaked faster, on day 5 versus 15.

The CDR3 consists of 12 residues. Trimming removed 4 bases from V and 4 bases from J, with 7 bases in between. CDR1 and CDR2 (germline): LNHNV, YYDKDF (reference sequence). The input for sequencing was PBMCs, taken 15 days after the yellow fever booster vaccination. The TCR comes from a man aged 25-45 years who received the YFV17D yellow fever vaccine. The chain carries TRBV15 and TRBJ1-2; D is unclear. CDR3 DNA: TGTGCCACCAGCACGGACGCCTATGGCTACACCTTC. It encodes CATSTDAYGYTF.